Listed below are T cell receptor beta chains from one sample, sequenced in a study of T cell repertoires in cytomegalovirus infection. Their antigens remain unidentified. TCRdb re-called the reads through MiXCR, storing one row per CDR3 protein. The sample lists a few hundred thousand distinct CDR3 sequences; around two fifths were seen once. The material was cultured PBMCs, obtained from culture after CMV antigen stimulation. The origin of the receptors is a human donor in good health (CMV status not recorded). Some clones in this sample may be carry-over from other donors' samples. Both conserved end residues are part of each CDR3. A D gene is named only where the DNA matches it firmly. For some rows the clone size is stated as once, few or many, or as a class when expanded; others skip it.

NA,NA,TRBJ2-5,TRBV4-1,TGCGCCAGCAGCCAACTGGCGGGGGCCCAAGAGACCCAGTACTTC,CASSQLAGAQETQYF
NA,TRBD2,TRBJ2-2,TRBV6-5,TGTGCCAGCAGGGAGTCTTTTAGCGGGGGGAACACCGGGGAGCTGTTTTTT,CASRESFSGGNTGELFF
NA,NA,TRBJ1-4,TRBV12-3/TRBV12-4,TGTGCCAGCAATTCGATGACGGGAACTAATGAAAAACTGTTTTTT,CASNSMTGTNEKLFF
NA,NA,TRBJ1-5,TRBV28,TGTGCCAGCAGTTTATGGGCCGATTCTCAGCCCCAGCATTTT,CASSLWADSQPQHF
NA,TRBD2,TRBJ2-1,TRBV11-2,TGTGCCAGCAGCTTTGGCGGGGGAGCTTACAATGAGCAGTTCTTC,CASSFGGGAYNEQFF
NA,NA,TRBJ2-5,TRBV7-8,TGTGCCAGCAGCTTAGTGCACAAAGAGACCCAGTACTTC,CASSLVHKETQYF
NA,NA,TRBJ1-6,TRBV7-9,TGTGCCAGCAGCTTAGATTGGCCGGGAGATTCACCCCTCCACTTT,CASSLDWPGDSPLHF
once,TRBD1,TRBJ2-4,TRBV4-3,TGCGCCAGCAGCCAGCCCAGACAGGGAAGGGCCAAAAACATTCAGTACTTC,CASSQPRQGRAKNIQYF
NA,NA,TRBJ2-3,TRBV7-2,TGTGCCAGCAGCCAAGGGGGGGTTAGCACAGATACGCAGTATTTT,CASSQGGVSTDTQYF
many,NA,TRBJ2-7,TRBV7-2,TGTGCCAGCAGCTTAGTAAAGGGAGGATACGAGCAGTACTTC,CASSLVKGGYEQYF
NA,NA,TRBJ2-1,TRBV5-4,TGTGCCAGCAGTCAACAGGCGTCCAATGAGCAGTTCTTC,CASSQQASNEQFF
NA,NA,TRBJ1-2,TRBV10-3,TGTGCCACCCGGGACGGAGGAGTAGGCTACACCTTC,CATRDGGVGYTF
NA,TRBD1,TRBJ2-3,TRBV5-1,TGCGCCAGCAGCTTTGGGACAGTGGCGGGAGATACGCAGTATTTT,CASSFGTVAGDTQYF
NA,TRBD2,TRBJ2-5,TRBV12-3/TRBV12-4,TGTGCCAGCAGGCCTTATAGCGGGAACCAAGAGACCCAGTACTTC,CASRPYSGNQETQYF
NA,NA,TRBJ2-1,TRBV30,TGTGCCTGGACCCAACTTGGGCCCTACAATGAGCAGTTCTTC,CAWTQLGPYNEQFF
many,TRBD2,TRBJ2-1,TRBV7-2,TGTGCCAGCAGCGACACCGGGACTAGCGCTATAAGCTCCTACAATGAGCAGTTCTTC,CASSDTGTSAISSYNEQFF
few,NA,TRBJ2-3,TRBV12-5,TGTGCTAGTGGTACCACCCCCGAAGATACGCAGTATTTT,CASGTTPEDTQYF
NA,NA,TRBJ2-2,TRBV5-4,TGTGCCAGCAGCCCTACCGGCAGCGAGGATCATACCGGGGAGCTGTTTTTT,CASSPTGSEDHTGELFF
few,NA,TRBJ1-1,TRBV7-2,TGTGCCAGCACCAAGGGATATCCGAACACTGAAGCTTTCTTT,CASTKGYPNTEAFF
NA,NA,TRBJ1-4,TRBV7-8,TGTGCCAGCAGCTTAATTCAGGGATCTAATGAAAAACTGTTTTTT,CASSLIQGSNEKLFF
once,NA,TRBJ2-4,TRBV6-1,TGTGCCAGCAGTGAAGCCCAGAAAAACATTCAGTACTTC,CASSEAQKNIQYF
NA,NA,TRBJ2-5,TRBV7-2,TGTGCCAGCAGCTTAGCAGGAGAGAACCAAGAGACCCAGTACTTC,CASSLAGENQETQYF
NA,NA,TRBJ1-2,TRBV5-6,TGTGCCAGCAGCGCCGGAGACACTGTCGACGGCTACACCTTC,CASSAGDTVDGYTF
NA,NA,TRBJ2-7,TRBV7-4,TGTGCCAGCAGCCCTTTGAGCTCCTACGAGCAGTACTTC,CASSPLSSYEQYF
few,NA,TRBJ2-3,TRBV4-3,TGCGCCAGCAGCCGGAGAGGCTCTTCAGATACGCAGTATTTT,CASSRRGSSDTQYF
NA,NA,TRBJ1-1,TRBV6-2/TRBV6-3,TGTGCCAGCAGCCTATCCCTTTACACTGAAGCTTTCTTT,CASSLSLYTEAFF
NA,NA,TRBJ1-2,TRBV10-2,TGCGCCAGCAGTGGCCGGACCCCTAACTATGGCTACACCTTC,CASSGRTPNYGYTF